Following are 3 T cell receptor beta chains from one sample sequenced in a study of long-term antiretroviral therapy in people with HIV. An immunoSEQ assay, version v3.0, was performed at survey level. The repertoire was sequenced with immunoSEQ multiplex PCR; TCRdb's copy has only in-frame clones and lacks some. Among 20,000 to 25,000 clones, about 80% were seen once, and the ten largest hold 18%. The sequencing here drew on unsorted PBMCs, taken 0.5 years before starting antiretroviral therapy. The receptors stem from a man in his forties with HIV.

The chain employs TRBV5-1 and TRBJ2-7, with TRBD1 matching over 10 bases. The V and J ends lost 7 bases and 6 bases, in that order; junction bases with no gene match: 13. Germline V gives CDR1 SGHRS, CDR2 YFSETQ. The CDR3 contains 15 residues. The CDR3 DNA reads as TGCGCCAGCCAGTCAAACCCGGGACAGGGGCTCGAGCAGTACTTC. Residues: CASQSNPGQGLEQYF.

V gene TRBV7-2 combines with J gene TRBJ2-1; D perhaps matches TRBD2 (5 bases). Germline V gives CDR1 SGHTA, CDR2 FQGNSA. The germline V and J ends were trimmed by 3 bases and 10 bases, with 10 bases remaining between them. CDR3 length: 12 residues. The CDR3, as DNA: TGTGCCAGCAGCTTCCCCCCGGGGGAGCAGTTCTTC. Amino acid sequence: CASSFPPGEQFF.

The V call is TRBV10-1, the J call TRBJ1-4; D gene uncertain. Germline CDR1 and CDR2: WNHNN and SYGVQD (reference sequence). This CDR3 is built from 14 residues. Trimming removed 8 bases from V and 1 base from J, with 11 bases in between. The CDR3 DNA reads TGCGCCAGCCCCAGCCCCCGAACTAATGAAAAACTGTTTTTT. It translates to CASPSPRTNEKLFF.